A selection of T cell receptor beta chains follows, all from one sample in a study of cytomegalovirus exposure and HLA in healthy donors. The protocol was immunoSEQ multiplex PCR, while the TCRdb copy is restricted to in-frame clones and leaves out a portion. This table holds approximately 140,000 clones, 80% found once. Sequencing input: PBMCs. Every receptor here comes from a middle-aged woman in good health and CMV-seronegative. CDR3s include the opening cysteine and the closing phenylalanine or tryptophan. A D gene is named only where the DNA matches it firmly. Size is omitted from some rows. Given values are once, few, many or a class for expanded clones.

J	V	length	size	D	CDR3	DNA
TRBJ1-4	TRBV10-3	15	.	TRBD1	CAISATGTGEEKLFF	TGTGCCATCAGTGCGACCGGGACAGGGGAGGAAAAACTGTTTTTT
TRBJ2-7	TRBV6-1	13	.	.	CATPFGGNGEQYF	TGTGCCACCCCCTTTGGGGGGAACGGCGAGCAGTACTTC
TRBJ2-6	TRBV5-1	18	.	.	CASSRSGIQASGANVLTF	TGCGCCAGCAGCCGGTCAGGGATCCAGGCGTCTGGGGCCAACGTCCTGACTTTC
TRBJ2-1	TRBV15	13	.	.	CATSGDSYNEQFF	TGTGCCACCTCAGGGGACTCCTACAATGAGCAGTTCTTC
TRBJ2-5	TRBV2	16	.	TRBD2	CASSGGLAHHQETQYF	TGTGCCAGCAGTGGGGGACTAGCGCATCACCAAGAGACCCAGTACTTC
TRBJ1-1	TRBV6-5	14	.	.	CASSYGRKNTEAFF	TGTGCCAGCAGTTACGGCAGGAAGAACACTGAAGCTTTCTTT
TRBJ1-1	TRBV7-9	15	.	.	CASSLIGGAGTEAFF	TGTGCCAGCAGCTTGATAGGGGGGGCTGGGACTGAAGCTTTCTTT
TRBJ1-6	TRBV6-7	15	.	TRBD1	CASSYPRDRNSPLHF	TGTGCCAGCAGTTACCCCCGGGACAGGAATTCACCCCTCCACTTT
TRBJ2-7	TRBV5-4	13	.	.	CASSRGGSEEQYF	TGTGCCAGCAGCCGCGGAGGGTCCGAAGAGCAGTACTTC
TRBJ1-2	TRBV6-1	14	.	TRBD1	CASSEWTGQGGYTF	TGTGCCAGCAGTGAATGGACAGGGCAAGGCGGCTACACCTTC
TRBJ1-4	TRBV6-1	13	.	TRBD1	CATAWTGLEKLFF	TGTGCCACGGCCTGGACAGGGTTAGAAAAACTGTTTTTT
TRBJ1-2	TRBV7-9	14	.	.	CASSTAGFRYGYTF	TGTGCCAGCAGCACCGCAGGGTTTCGGTATGGCTACACCTTC
TRBJ1-2	TRBV5-4	15	few	.	CASSLSAGENYGYPF	TGTGCCAGCAGCTTGTCGGCAGGGGAGAACTATGGCTACCCCTTC
TRBJ2-1	TRBV11-2	15	once	.	CASSLDLGPYNEQFF	TGTGCCAGCAGCCTTGATCTAGGCCCCTACAATGAGCAGTTCTTC
TRBJ2-1	TRBV2	14	.	TRBD2	CASTDGGAYNEQFF	TGTGCCAGCACAGACGGGGGGGCCTACAATGAGCAGTTCTTC
TRBJ2-1	TRBV4-3	14	.	.	CASSQDGVYNEQFF	TGCGCCAGCAGCCAAGACGGGGTTTACAATGAGCAGTTCTTC
TRBJ2-5	TRBV7-2	14	.	.	CASSLVARRETQYF	TGTGCCAGCAGCCTCGTCGCAAGGCGGGAGACCCAGTACTTC
TRBJ1-5	TRBV2	13	.	TRBD1	CASSTGGGQPQHF	TGTGCCAGCAGTACAGGGGGCGGCCAGCCCCAGCATTTT
TRBJ2-2	TRBV5-1	14	.	TRBD2	CASSIERGTGELFF	TGCGCCAGCAGCATCGAGCGGGGCACCGGGGAGCTGTTTTTT
TRBJ2-1	TRBV18	18	.	.	CASSLLPQTGRRDNEQFF	TGTGCCAGCTCACTCCTTCCGCAGACGGGTCGGCGGGACAATGAGCAGTTCTTC
TRBJ2-3	TRBV4-2	15	once	TRBD1	CASSLGTGGEDTQYF	TGTGCCAGCAGCCTCGGGACAGGGGGCGAAGATACGCAGTATTTT
TRBJ1-2	TRBV27	12	.	.	CASSSSEDGYTF	TGTGCCAGCAGTTCCTCCGAGGATGGCTACACCTTC
TRBJ2-7	TRBV2	16	once	TRBD2	CASSELSGNLLDEQYF	TGTGCCAGCAGTGAACTTAGCGGGAATCTCCTCGACGAGCAGTACTTC
TRBJ1-6	TRBV19	20	once	TRBD1	CASSPDRGLSPRRSNSPLHF	TGTGCCAGTAGTCCAGACAGGGGGCTGTCACCAAGACGCTCTAATTCACCCCTCCACTTT
TRBJ1-6	TRBV9	13	.	.	CASTQGPRSPLHF	TGTGCCAGCACACAGGGCCCCCGTTCACCCCTCCACTTT
TRBJ1-1	TRBV27	14	few	.	CASSSHPRGREAFF	TGTGCCAGCAGTTCCCACCCCCGAGGGCGTGAAGCTTTCTTT
TRBJ2-7	TRBV7-3	15	once	TRBD1	CASSQSGGTGDEQYF	TGTGCCAGCAGCCAATCTGGTGGGACAGGGGACGAGCAGTACTTC